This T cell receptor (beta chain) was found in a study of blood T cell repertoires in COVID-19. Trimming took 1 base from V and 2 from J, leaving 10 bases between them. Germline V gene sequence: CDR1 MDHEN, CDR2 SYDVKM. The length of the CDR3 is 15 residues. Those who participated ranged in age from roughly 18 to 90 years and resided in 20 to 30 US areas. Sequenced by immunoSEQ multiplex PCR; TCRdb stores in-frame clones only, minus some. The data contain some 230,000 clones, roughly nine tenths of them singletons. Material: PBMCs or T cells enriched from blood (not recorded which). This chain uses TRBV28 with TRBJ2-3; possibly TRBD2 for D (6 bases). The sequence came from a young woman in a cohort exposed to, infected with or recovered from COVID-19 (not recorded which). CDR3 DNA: TGTGCCAGCAGTTTATTAGCGGACTCCACAGATACGCAGTATTTT. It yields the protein CASSLLADSTDTQYF. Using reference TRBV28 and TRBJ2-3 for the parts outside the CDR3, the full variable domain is DVKVTQSSRYLVKRTGEKVFLECVQDMDHENMFWYRQDPGLGLRLIYFSYDVKMKEKGDIPEGYSVSREKKERFSLILESASTNQTSMYLCASSLLADSTDTQYFGPGTRLTVL.